The subject of this entry is one T cell receptor (beta chain). Its cognate antigen has yet to be identified. Per-base quality was not reported, and no clone a single base away is much larger than it. Libraries were built with the immunoSEQ multiplex PCR assay. For the multiplex PCR, a mixture combining 60 forward primers for TCR Vbeta segments and 13 reverse primers for TCR Jbeta segments was used. A multiplex PCR assay on genomic DNA amplified the CDR3 region of rearranged TCR beta genes. The amplified TCR beta libraries were sequenced on the Illumina HiSeq System as 87-base-pair reads. The authors processed their data as follows. A later analysis tallied approximately 87 million unique TCR beta chains across the 660 or so repertoires, and around 12 million of those chains were shared by two or more donors. Raw reads were error-corrected and collapsed into unique sequences with a nearest-neighbor algorithm that merged closely related sequences to remove PCR and sequencing errors. V, D and J gene segments were assigned by aligning CDR3 sequences to IMGT reference sequences. For a sequence to be retained, at least a six-nucleotide match to both a V gene segment and a J gene segment was required. Rearrangements were called productive when the CDR3 lacked stop codons and stayed in frame with V and J; all others were non-productive. CDR3 was defined according to IMGT convention as the region running from the second conserved V-encoded cysteine to the conserved J-encoded phenylalanine. The earlier analysis of about 610 of the donors excluded sequences that lacked an unambiguous match to a single V gene segment. An earlier analysis of some 610 of the donors called V segments functional above 56.7% productive rearrangements and segregating when the between-donor standard deviation exceeded 5%. To diagnose cytomegalovirus status from the catalog of TCR beta chain sequences, a statistical classification framework was built. A later analysis assigned V and J genes by comparing TCR nucleotide sequences with IMGT/GENE-DB human TR gene sequences. The TCRdist pipeline was used in a later analysis to assign CDR3 sequences and most-parsimonious VDJ recombination scenarios. In a later analysis, each TCR beta chain was defined by its CDR3 amino acid sequence together with its V-gene family, and reads lacking a unique V-gene family were excluded. To address suspected cross-contamination and a sequencing artifact, a later analysis removed around 600 highly shared, low-generation-probability nucleotide sequences. For each public chain, a later analysis derived a clonal expansion index from normalized ranks of inferred template counts within each repertoire. In a later analysis, generation probabilities were computed with a VDJ recombination model fitted to out-of-frame rearrangements, and the resulting probabilities were checked against IGoR. In a later analysis, TCR-TCR, TCR-HLA and TCR-CMV co-occurrence was scored with hypergeometric tests, and a repertoire-size bias correction was applied to TCR pairs. In a later analysis, false discovery rates were estimated by permuting HLA or CMV assignments 20 times. A later analysis grouped co-occurring TCRs with DBSCAN, adding TCRdist sequence similarity when clustering within HLA-allele-positive subsets. Repertoires with fewer than 30,000 or more than 120,000 public chains were left out of co-occurrence clustering, as were four to six repertoires with anomalous nucleotide sharing. The source is immuneACCESS, and TCRdb retained only in-frame sequences with V and J called. Part of the clones is not carried over; for the studies checked, unresolved V genes explain less than half of this, and the remainder is unexplained. That table is the source of V, J and clone size, and D and trimming were worked out from the DNA. Present in this sample are 200,000 or so clones, 70% to 80% of which were seen just once. 2.5% to 3.5% of the sample is held by the ten biggest clonotypes.

This sample stems from a study of cytomegalovirus exposure and HLA in healthy donors (dated by TCRdb to about 2017). Background for the entire study: An earlier analysis of roughly 500 of the donors reported about 300 Gb of sequence data and about 120 million unique TCR beta sequences obtained from about 179 million T cells. Roughly 300 gigabases of sequencing data and 70 million to 95 million unique TCR sequences made up an early release that covered 500 to 700 HLA-typed donors. Among the roughly 410 genotyped donors, under 90% belonged to the genetic ancestry cluster associated with self-reported Caucasian donors. The study was designed to test whether signatures of past pathogen exposure could be identified by cataloging public T cell receptors. The study profiled the T cell repertoires of approximately 700 subjects by immunosequencing and related them to cytomegalovirus serostatus. Besides the first cohort of approximately 710 subjects, a separate validation cohort made up of over a hundred different subjects was used. To predict cytomegalovirus infection status, the study combined high-throughput TCR immunosequencing, statistical association of individual TCRs with disease status, and machine learning. In a later analysis, previously published TCR beta repertoires from about 640 donors were re-analyzed and high-resolution HLA genotyping was added so that TCR occurrence patterns could be studied. In the later analysis, no new phenotypic data were used to find candidate immune exposures; instead, reliance was placed on TCR beta sequences and their occurrence across donors. An earlier analysis of several hundred of the donors used high-throughput TCR beta sequencing to judge whether each TCR beta V gene segment behaved as functional or pseudogenic. Donor age, sex, ethnicity and CMV serostatus were compiled alongside the repertoire data. A later genetic analysis took genome-wide SNP genotypes for about 55% of the 666 donors and used that subset as a discovery cohort. Every repertoire in the discovery cohort had been generated on one and the same sequencing platform. HLA typing covered class I and class II loci at four-digit resolution. The number of typed donors differed by locus: about 620-640 for A, B, C, DRB1 and DQB1; 500 to 550 for DQA1; 606 for DPA1; and some 470 for DPB1. Because of strong linkage in the cohort, 4 to 6 DR-DQ haplotypes were treated as single units for association and clustering. Across some 400 genotyped donors of the cohort, an average of 235,054 unique TCR beta nucleotide sequences per donor were sequenced, and roughly a sixth of those sequences were non-productive.

The germline ends are 19 bases apart after V is trimmed by 0 bases and J by 7 bases. Via the germline V gene, CDR1 is SGDLS and CDR2 YYNGEE. Including the terminal cysteine and phenylalanine, the CDR3 comprises 17 residues. Of all the DNA, just the CDR3 is kept, 51 bases in frame from base 1. Findings and caveats that apply to the study as a whole: The authors suggested that the approach could potentially be generalized to other disease states and immunological phenotypes. In a later analysis, the rate of TCR association differed among HLA loci, with DRB1 alleles having the most associated TCRs and HLA-C alleles having the fewest. A group of highly shared sequence variants was considered likely to be a technical artifact of the sequencing pipeline. Because the 87-base-pair reads could not distinguish some IMGT-functional V segments, including TRBV6-2 and TRBV6-3, those segments were excluded. The classifier was reported to diagnose cytomegalovirus status with high specificity and sensitivity in both the original and validation cohorts. An association between a missense DCLRE1C variant and V-gene and J-gene trimming of TCR beta chains was found in a later genetic analysis and replicated in an independent cohort. Because counts were too low, about 18 rarely observed V segments, including chromosome 9 orphons, were left out of the earlier analysis of 587 of the donors. When HLA alleles, especially DR and DQ, strongly co-occurred, TCR associations were difficult to assign to individual alleles. In a later analysis, several top co-occurrence clusters were reported to appear linked to parvovirus B19, influenza, CMV and Epstein-Barr virus. Linkage disequilibrium might explain the correlated functional status among segregating V segments, but an unknown experimental factor could not be excluded. Because some donors lacked HLA typing at each locus, the association tests relied only on the typed subset. Broadly in line with IMGT annotations, most TCR beta V segments showed up in productive rearrangements about 90% or about 30% of the time in an earlier analysis of 587 of the donors. Specific HLA alleles were associated with over 15,000 TCR beta sequences at a false discovery rate of 0.05 in a later analysis. Only TCR beta chains were sequenced in this cohort, and the absence of alpha or paired-chain data limited detectable features. In the study, around 150 TCR beta chains were listed as associated with cytomegalovirus. While some public TCRs were present in many individuals, most TCR sequences turned up only very rarely across donors. Compared with the 666-donor mean, donors in an Asian-associated ancestry cluster had fewer N-insertions in productive TCRs, according to a later genetic analysis. For the cohort, immune exposure information was limited to CMV serostatus. In vitro tests confirmed that a few of the cytomegalovirus-associated TCR beta chains recognize cytomegalovirus antigens. Roughly uniform sequencing depth across donors was assumed in presence/absence analyses, although this assumption may not hold. A later analysis found that HLA-associated TCR beta chains were more clonally expanded and had lower generation probabilities than equally common non-associated chains. According to a later analysis, most CMV-associated TCR beta chains appeared to be HLA-restricted, and the HLA associations seemed to be driven largely by CMV exposure. A further reported finding was that TCR beta sequences accurately predicted the HLA-A and HLA-B alleles for most subjects in the first cohort.

The cohort was made up of approximately 670 healthy bone marrow donors. At the time of sampling, all cohort members were nominally healthy, though unrecorded immune exposures were likely present. The donor tested CMV seronegative, placing the donor among the approximately 400 seronegative members of the cohort. Every donor gave a peripheral blood sample, and the peripheral blood mononuclear cells from that sample were used for TCR beta sequencing. The Qiagen DNeasy Blood Extraction Kit was used to extract genomic DNA from the blood cell samples. The sequencing sample was made of PBMCs. This clonotype originated in a young woman in good health and CMV-seronegative. Recombination joined TRBV9 with TRBJ2-2; TRBD2 is a possible D gene, resting on 6 matching bases. The nucleotides read TGTGCCAGCAGCGTAGACCGGAGGGGCAGAGGACGCGGGGAGCTGTTTTTT. The resulting protein is CASSVDRRGRGRGELFF.